Shown below are 17 T cell receptor beta chains from a single sample sequenced in a study of OX40 agonist ivuxolimab in advanced cancers. Clones were sequenced by immunoSEQ multiplex PCR, and TCRdb holds only the in-frame ones, with some missing. The sample holds some 110,000 clones, under 95% seen once. Here the sequenced sample was CD4+ or CD8+ T cells sorted from blood, taken in a trial of the OX40 agonist ivuxolimab. These receptors originate from an adult with an advanced solid tumor such as melanoma, head and neck, liver or kidney cancer.

The chain is built from TRBV30 and TRBJ1-4; the D gene is possibly TRBD1 (6 bases). The CDR3 totals 14 residues. Germline V CDR1 and CDR2: GTSNPN, SVGIG (reference sequence). V was pared by 0 bases and J by 8 bases, with 13 bases between. The CDR3 nucleotides are TGTGCCTGGAGTGTACGTCAGGGGAGGGAAAAACTGTTTTTT. Translated, it gives CAWSVRQGREKLFF.

The chain recombines TRBV7-3 with TRBJ1-1; no clear D gene. V lost 5 bases to trimming and J lost 1 base, with 8 bases between them. The CDR3 is 13 residues long. The germline CDR1 and CDR2 sequences are SGHTA and FQGTGA. In DNA form, the CDR3 reads TGTGCCAGCAGCCCACGGGAGAACACTGAAGCTTTCTTT. Translation gives CASSPRENTEAFF. The whole variable domain, remainder taken from reference TRBV7-3 and TRBJ1-1, is GAGVSQTPSNKVTEKGKYVELRCDPISGHTALYWYRQSLGQGPEFLIYFQGTGAADDSGLPNDRFFAVRPEGSVSTLKIQRTERGDSAVYLCASSPRENTEAFFGQGTRLTVV.

The rearrangement uses TRBV18 and TRBJ2-4; D is unresolved. V lost 0 bases to trimming and J lost 1 base, with 10 bases between them. The CDR3 is 16 amino acids. In germline, CDR1 is KGHSH, CDR2 LQKENI. The DNA for the CDR3 is TGTGCCAGCTCACCACCAGGGTCTATCGCCAAAAACATTCAGTACTTC. It translates to CASSPPGSIAKNIQYF.

The V gene is TRBV19, the J gene TRBJ2-2; D is possibly TRBD1 or TRBD2 (5 bases each). CDR3 length: 17 amino acids. Germline V gene lookup returns CDR1 LNHDA and CDR2 SQIVND (reference sequence). V dropped 4 bases and J dropped 1 base, with 16 bases sitting between them. CDR3 sequence (DNA): TGTGCCAGTAGTAGGGAGTACCGGGACGGGAACACCGGGGAGCTGTTTTTT. Translating it yields CASSREYRDGNTGELFF. The full variable domain, in which reference TRBV19 and TRBJ2-2 provide the parts outside the CDR3, is DGGITQSPKYLFRKEGQNVTLSCEQNLNHDAMYWYRQDPGQGLRLIYYSQIVNDFQKGDIAEGYSVSREKKESFPLTVTSAQKNPTAFYLCASSREYRDGNTGELFFGEGSRLTVL.

The V call is TRBV7-2, the J call TRBJ2-5; D possibly uses TRBD1 or TRBD2 (6 bases each). The DNA end lines up better with TRBJ2-7; the J call may be wrong. Germline V lookup: CDR1 SGHTA, CDR2 FQGNSA. This CDR3 spans 15 amino acids. The CDR3 sequence is CASSPRGLGVDEQYF. The CDR3 region has the DNA TGTGCCAGCAGCCCTCGGGGGCTTGGAGTCGACGAGCAGTACTTC.

The rearrangement uses TRBV28 and TRBJ2-7, with 7 bases that match TRBD2. This CDR3 comprises 14 residues. CDR1 is MDHEN and CDR2 is SYDVKM in the germline V gene. Trimming at V came to 3 bases and at J to 2 bases, leaving 4 bases not matched to a gene. The CDR3 here is CASSFGGSPYEQYF. The CDR3 DNA reads TGTGCCAGCAGTTTCGGCGGGAGCCCCTACGAGCAGTACTTC.

In its sample, this clone was seen once. The rearrangement joins TRBV27 to TRBJ2-1; 15 bases are a match to TRBD2. The V segment lost 5 bases and the J segment 12 bases; nucleotides outside the gene matches: 5. The germline CDR1 and CDR2 sequences are MNHEY and SMNVEV (reference sequence). The CDR3 consists of 14 residues. The CDR3 nucleotides are TGTGCCAGCAGTATGGGACTAGCGGGAGGCAGGCAGTTCTTC. The encoded protein is CASSMGLAGGRQFF.

V usage is TRBV5-1 and J usage is TRBJ2-1, with 8 bases fitting TRBD1. From germline, CDR1 is SGHRS and CDR2 YFSETQ. The CDR3 loop spans 14 amino acids. The ends lost 4 bases at V and 8 bases at J; junction bases unmatched: 8. CDR3: CASSQGAGGDEQFF. For the CDR3, the DNA is TGCGCCAGCAGCCAGGGGGCAGGGGGCGATGAGCAGTTCTTC.

In this sample, this clone turned up once. The chain recombines TRBV5-1 with TRBJ2-1, with 9 nucleotides matching TRBD1. The germline V gene encodes CDR1 SGHRS and CDR2 YFSETQ. With V trimmed by 5 bases and J by 7 bases, 10 bases remained unmatched. CDR3 length: 15 residues. The CDR3 DNA is TGCGCCAGCAGTCTACAGGGACAGGGAGTGAATGAGCAGTTCTTC. Its protein is CASSLQGQGVNEQFF.

This clone was detected only once. V gene TRBV15 combines with J gene TRBJ1-3; 7 nucleotides agree with TRBD1. Trimming took 7 bases from V and 4 from J; bases not matched to a gene: 4. From germline, CDR1 is LNHNV and CDR2 YYDKDF (reference sequence). This CDR3 has 13 amino acids. CDR3 amino acids: CATTRGSGNTIYF. The CDR3 nucleotides are TGTGCCACCACCAGGGGGTCCGGAAACACCATATATTTT.

In DNA, the CDR3 is TGTGCCAGCACCTCAAATCAGCCCCAGCATTTT. This codes for CASTSNQPQHF. The chain links TRBV28 to TRBJ1-5; D gene ambiguous. V was shortened by 7 bases and J by 4 bases, with 5 bases between the two germline ends. The CDR3 has 11 amino acids. Germline CDR1 is MDHEN and CDR2 is SYDVKM.

This rearrangement joins TRBV19 to TRBJ1-5, with D possibly TRBD1 on 5 matching bases. The CDR3 contains 15 residues. Germline CDR1 and CDR2: LNHDA and SQIVND (reference sequence). Deletions cut 5 bases from V and 1 base from J, with 12 bases between. CDR3: CASSPRGESNQPQHF. The CDR3, as DNA: TGTGCCAGTAGTCCGAGGGGAGAAAGCAATCAGCCCCAGCATTTT.

The rearrangement joins TRBV13 to TRBJ1-1, with unresolved D. Germline CDR1 and CDR2: PRHDT and FYEKMQ (reference sequence). The CDR3 spans 15 residues. The V and J ends lost 4 bases and 0 bases respectively, with 12 bases between them. This CDR3 reads CASSYTRVMNTEAFF. The CDR3, as DNA: TGTGCCAGCAGCTACACCCGGGTCATGAACACTGAAGCTTTCTTT.

The chain is built from TRBV7-3 and TRBJ2-2, with 8 bases identical to TRBD2. J gave up 6 bases and V 5 bases, and 8 bases lay outside the gene matches. Germline loops: CDR1 SGHTA, CDR2 FQGTGA. CDR3 length: 15 residues. CDR3 nucleotides: TGTGCCAGCAGCCCCAACGGGAGGGCGCCCGGGGAGCTGTTTTTT. It codes for CASSPNGRAPGELFF.

Concerning this clone itself: Compared with germline, one end of the junction differs, possibly owing to a read error. The chain has TRBV28 and TRBJ1-1; D is possibly TRBD1 (6 bases). The CDR3 is 13 amino acids. The germline CDR1 and CDR2 sequences are MDHEN and SYDVKM. This CDR3 is CASTRQAGTEVIF. The CDR3 bases are TGTGCCAGCACCAGACAGGCCGGGACGGAAGTGATCTTT.

The sample holds a few counts of this clone. This chain uses TRBV19 with TRBJ1-5; tentative D call: TRBD1 (6 bases). This CDR3 is built from 16 residues. Germline V gene data show CDR1 as LNHDA and CDR2 as SQIVND (reference sequence). With 5 bases removed from V and 6 bases from J, the gap between germline ends came to 20 bases. CDR3 sequence: CASSSTQGVIAQPQHF. CDR3 DNA: TGTGCCAGTAGTTCCACACAGGGTGTGATTGCTCAGCCCCAGCATTTT.

The chain couples TRBV6-5 to TRBJ2-3, with D uncertain. The CDR3 is 15 residues long. CDR1 and CDR2 from the germline V gene are MNHEY and SVGAGI. Deletions cut 0 bases from V and 0 bases from J, with 7 bases between. DNA for the CDR3: TGTGCCAGCAGTTACTCGGAATGGAGCACAGATACGCAGTATTTT. Its translation: CASSYSEWSTDTQYF.